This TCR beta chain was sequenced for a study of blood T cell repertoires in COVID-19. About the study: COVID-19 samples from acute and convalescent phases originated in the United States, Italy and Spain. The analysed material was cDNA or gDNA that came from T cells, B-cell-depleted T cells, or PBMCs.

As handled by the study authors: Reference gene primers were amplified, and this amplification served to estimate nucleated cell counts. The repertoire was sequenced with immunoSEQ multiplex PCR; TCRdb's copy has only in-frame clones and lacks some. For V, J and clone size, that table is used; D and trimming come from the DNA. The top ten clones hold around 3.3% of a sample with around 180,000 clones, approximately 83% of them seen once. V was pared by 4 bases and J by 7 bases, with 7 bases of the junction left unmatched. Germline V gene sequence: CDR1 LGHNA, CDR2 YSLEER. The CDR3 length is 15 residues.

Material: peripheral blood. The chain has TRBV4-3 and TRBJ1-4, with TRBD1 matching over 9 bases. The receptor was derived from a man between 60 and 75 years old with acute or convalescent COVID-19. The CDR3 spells CASSPGQGSVEKLFF. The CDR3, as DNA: TGCGCCAGCAGCCCCGGACAGGGGTCGGTTGAAAAACTGTTTTTT.